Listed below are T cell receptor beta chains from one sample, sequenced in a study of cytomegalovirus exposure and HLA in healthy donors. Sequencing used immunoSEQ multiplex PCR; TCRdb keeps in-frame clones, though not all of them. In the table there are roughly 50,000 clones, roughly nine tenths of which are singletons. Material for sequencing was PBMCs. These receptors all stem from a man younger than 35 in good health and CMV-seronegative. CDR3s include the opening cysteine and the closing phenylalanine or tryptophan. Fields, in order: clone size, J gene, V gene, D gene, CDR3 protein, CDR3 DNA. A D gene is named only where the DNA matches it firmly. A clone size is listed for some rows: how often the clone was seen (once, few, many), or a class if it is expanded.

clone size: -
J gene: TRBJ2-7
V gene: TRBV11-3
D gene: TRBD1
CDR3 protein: CASSPGDRYEQYF
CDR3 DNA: TGTGCCAGCAGCCCAGGGGACAGATACGAGCAGTACTTC

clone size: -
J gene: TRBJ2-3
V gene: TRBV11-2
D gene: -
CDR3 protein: CASSLRRPADTQYF
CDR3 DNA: TGTGCCAGCAGCCTACGCCGTCCTGCAGATACGCAGTATTTT

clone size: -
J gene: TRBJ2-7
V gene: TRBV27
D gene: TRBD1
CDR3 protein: CASSQGAPYEQYF
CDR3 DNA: TGTGCCAGCAGCCAGGGGGCCCCCTACGAGCAGTACTTC

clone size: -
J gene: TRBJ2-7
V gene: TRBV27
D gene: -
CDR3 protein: CASSPDPSGYEQYF
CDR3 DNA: TGTGCCAGCAGTCCTGACCCAAGCGGGTACGAGCAGTACTTC

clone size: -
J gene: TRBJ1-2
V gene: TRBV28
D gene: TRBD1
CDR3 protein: CASSLPGQANYGYTF
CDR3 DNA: TGTGCCAGCAGTTTGCCGGGACAGGCGAACTATGGCTACACCTTC

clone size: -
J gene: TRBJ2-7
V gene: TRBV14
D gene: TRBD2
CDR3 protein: CASSHRGDSGPGQYF
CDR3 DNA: TGTGCCAGCAGCCACCGGGGGGACTCTGGACCGGGGCAGTACTTC

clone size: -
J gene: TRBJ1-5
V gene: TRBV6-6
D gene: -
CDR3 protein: CASIWGRLGNQPQHF
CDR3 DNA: TGTGCCAGCATCTGGGGGCGCCTTGGCAATCAGCCCCAGCATTTT

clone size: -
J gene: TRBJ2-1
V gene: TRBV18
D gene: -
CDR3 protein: CASSPFRDEQFF
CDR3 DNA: TGTGCCAGCTCACCGTTCCGGGATGAGCAGTTCTTC

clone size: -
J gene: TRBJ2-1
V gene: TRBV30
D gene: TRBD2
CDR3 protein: CAWRLRGVYEQFF
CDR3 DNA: TGTGCCTGGAGGTTGCGGGGGGTCTATGAGCAGTTCTTC

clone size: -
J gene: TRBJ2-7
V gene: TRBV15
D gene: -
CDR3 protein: CATSRDFAGYEQYF
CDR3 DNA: TGTGCCACCAGCAGAGATTTTGCGGGCTACGAGCAGTACTTC

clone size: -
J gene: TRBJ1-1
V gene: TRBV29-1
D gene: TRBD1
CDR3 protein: CSVEDSTGVNTEAFF
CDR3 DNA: TGCAGCGTTGAGGATTCGACAGGGGTGAACACTGAAGCTTTCTTT

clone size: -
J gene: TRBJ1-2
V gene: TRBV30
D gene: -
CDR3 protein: CAWSVLQSRGYTF
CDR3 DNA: TGTGCCTGGAGTGTACTTCAGTCTAGGGGCTACACCTTC

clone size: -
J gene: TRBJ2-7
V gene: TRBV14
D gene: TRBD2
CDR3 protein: CASSQDSLAGRGLYEQYF
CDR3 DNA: TGTGCCAGCAGCCAAGATTCTCTAGCGGGCCGAGGACTCTACGAGCAGTACTTC

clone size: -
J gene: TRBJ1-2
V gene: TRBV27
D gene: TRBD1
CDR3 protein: CASSLWGQGRNGYTF
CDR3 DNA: TGTGCCAGCAGTTTATGGGGACAGGGGAGGAATGGCTACACCTTC

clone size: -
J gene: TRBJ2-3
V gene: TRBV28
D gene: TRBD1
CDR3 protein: CASTSRRQGFTDTQYF
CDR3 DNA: TGTGCCAGCACCTCCCGGAGACAGGGATTCACAGATACGCAGTATTTT

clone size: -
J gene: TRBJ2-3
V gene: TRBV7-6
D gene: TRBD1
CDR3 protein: CASSYTGASTDTQYF
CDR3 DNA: TGTGCCAGCAGCTACACAGGGGCGAGCACAGATACGCAGTATTTT

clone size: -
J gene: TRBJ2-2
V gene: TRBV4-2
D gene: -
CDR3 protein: CASSHLSGNGELFF
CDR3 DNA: TGTGCCAGCAGCCACCTCTCGGGAAACGGGGAGCTGTTTTTT

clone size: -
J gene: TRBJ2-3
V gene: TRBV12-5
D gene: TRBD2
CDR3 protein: CASGLGDYHTDTQYF
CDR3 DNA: TGTGCTAGTGGTTTGGGGGACTACCACACAGATACGCAGTATTTT

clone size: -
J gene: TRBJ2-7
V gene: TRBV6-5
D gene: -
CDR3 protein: CASSLGTQPYEQYF
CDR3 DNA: TGTGCCAGCAGCCTAGGGACTCAGCCTTACGAGCAGTACTTC

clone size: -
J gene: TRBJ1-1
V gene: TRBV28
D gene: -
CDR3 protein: CASRKTGTEAFF
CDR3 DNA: TGTGCCAGCAGGAAAACAGGGACTGAAGCTTTCTTT

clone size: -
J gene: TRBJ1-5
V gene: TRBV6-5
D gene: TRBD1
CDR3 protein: CASRGGDQPQHF
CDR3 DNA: TGTGCCAGTAGAGGGGGCGATCAGCCCCAGCATTTT

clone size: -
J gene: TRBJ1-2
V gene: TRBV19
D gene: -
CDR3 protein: CASSILAGDGYTF
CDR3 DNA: TGTGCCAGTAGTATTCTGGCAGGGGATGGCTACACCTTC

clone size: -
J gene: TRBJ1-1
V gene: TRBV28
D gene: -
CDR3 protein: CASSFSKNTEAFF
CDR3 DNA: TGTGCCAGCAGTTTTTCCAAGAACACTGAAGCTTTCTTT

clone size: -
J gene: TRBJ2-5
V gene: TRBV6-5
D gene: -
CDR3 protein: CASSMPGNSRTQYF
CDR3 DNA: TGTGCCAGCAGTATGCCAGGGAATTCCCGGACCCAGTACTTC

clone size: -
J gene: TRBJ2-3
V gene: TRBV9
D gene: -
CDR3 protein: CASSVATGYTDTQYF
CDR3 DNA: TGTGCCAGCAGCGTAGCTACAGGCTACACAGATACGCAGTATTTT

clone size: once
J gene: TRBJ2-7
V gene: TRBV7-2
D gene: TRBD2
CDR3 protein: CASSASGGEQYF
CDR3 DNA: TGTGCCAGCAGCGCAAGCGGGGGCGAGCAGTACTTC

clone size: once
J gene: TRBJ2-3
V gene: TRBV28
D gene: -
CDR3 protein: CATLRDTATDTQYF
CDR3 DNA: TGTGCCACCCTCCGGGATACTGCCACAGATACGCAGTATTTT

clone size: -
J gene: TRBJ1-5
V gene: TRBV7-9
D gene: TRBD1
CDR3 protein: CASSLWTGKSNQPQHF
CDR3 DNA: TGTGCCAGCAGCCTATGGACAGGGAAGAGCAATCAGCCCCAGCATTTT

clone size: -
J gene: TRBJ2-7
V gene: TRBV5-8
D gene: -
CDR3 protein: CASSPGVSYEQYF
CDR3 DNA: TGTGCCAGCAGCCCCGGGGTTTCCTACGAGCAGTACTTC

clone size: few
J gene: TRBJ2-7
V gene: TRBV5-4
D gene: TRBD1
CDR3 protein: CASSLAGGQVSEQYF
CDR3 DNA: TGTGCCAGCAGCTTGGCTGGGGGACAGGTGTCCGAGCAGTACTTC

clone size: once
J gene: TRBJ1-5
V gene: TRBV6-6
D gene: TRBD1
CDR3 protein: CASSYATGGSRQPQHF
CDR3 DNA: TGTGCCAGCAGTTACGCAACAGGGGGGTCTCGTCAGCCCCAGCATTTT

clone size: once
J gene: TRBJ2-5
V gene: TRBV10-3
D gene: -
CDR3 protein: CAISAGTTQETQYF
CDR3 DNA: TGTGCCATCAGTGCCGGGACAACTCAAGAGACCCAGTACTTC

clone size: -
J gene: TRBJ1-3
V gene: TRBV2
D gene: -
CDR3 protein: CASHPGDNSGNTIYF
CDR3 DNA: TGTGCCAGCCATCCGGGAGATAACTCTGGAAACACCATATATTTT

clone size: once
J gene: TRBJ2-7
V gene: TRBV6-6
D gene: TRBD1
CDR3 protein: CASMGQSYEQYF
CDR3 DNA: TGTGCCAGCATGGGACAGTCATACGAGCAGTACTTC

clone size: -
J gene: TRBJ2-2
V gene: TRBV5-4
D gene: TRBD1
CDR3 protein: CASRPGTGGAGELFF
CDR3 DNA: TGTGCCAGCAGACCGGGGACAGGGGGCGCCGGGGAGCTGTTTTTT

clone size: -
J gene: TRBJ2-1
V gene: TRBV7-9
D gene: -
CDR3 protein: CASSIVGQGEQFF
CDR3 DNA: TGTGCCAGCAGTATTGTAGGTCAGGGAGAGCAGTTCTTC

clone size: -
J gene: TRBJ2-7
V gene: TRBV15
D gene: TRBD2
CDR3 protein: CATSRGRSSYEQYF
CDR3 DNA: TGTGCCACCAGCCGCGGGAGGAGCTCCTACGAGCAGTACTTC